These 20 T cell receptor beta chains were sequenced from one sample in a study of T cell changes during pregnancy in multiple sclerosis. Profiling relied on immunoSEQ multiplex PCR, and the TCRdb table lists in-frame clones only, not all of them. The sample shows about 71,000 clones, around 90% of them seen only once. Sequences were derived from peripheral blood, sampled in the third trimester of pregnancy. Receptors were obtained from a female donor with multiple sclerosis, enrolled in a pregnancy study.

V gene TRBV7-9 combines with J gene TRBJ2-3; 13 nucleotides match TRBD2. There are 18 residues in the CDR3. Per the germline V gene, CDR1 is SEHNR and CDR2 is FQNEAQ (reference sequence). The V segment lost 6 bases and the J segment 2 bases; nucleotides outside the gene matches: 11. The CDR3 spells CASRTSGRTMSSTDTQYF. The CDR3, as DNA: TGTGCCAGCAGGACTAGCGGGAGGACAATGTCATCCACAGATACGCAGTATTTT.

This sequence joins TRBV5-5 and TRBJ1-4, with D uncertain. Trimming left V 1 base short and J 0 bases short, with 10 bases between. The CDR3 loop spans 16 amino acids. Germline CDR1 and CDR2: SGHKS and YYEKEE (reference sequence). This CDR3 reads CASSLRGLATNEKLFF. CDR3 nucleotides: TGTGCCAGCAGCTTGCGAGGGCTAGCAACTAATGAAAAACTGTTTTTT.

This chain connects TRBV7-2 to TRBJ2-1; TRBD2 might be the D (6 bases). Trimming pared 5 bases from V and 9 bases from J, leaving 14 bases between. Germline assignment: CDR1 SGHTA and CDR2 FQGNSA. The CDR3 length is 13 residues. The CDR3 protein is CASSQGLAREQFF. CDR3 bases: TGTGCCAGCAGCCAAGGGCTAGCGCGTGAGCAGTTCTTC.

The rearrangement uses TRBV5-4 and TRBJ1-2; 7 nucleotides line up with TRBD1. This CDR3 is built from 15 residues. V lost 0 bases to trimming and J lost 4 bases; unmatched junction nucleotides: 6. Germline CDR1 reads SGHNT; CDR2 reads YYREEE (reference sequence). The CDR3 bases are TGTGCCAGCAGCTTGGCTAGGGGGCCCATCTATGGCTACACCTTC. Its translation is CASSLARGPIYGYTF.

The chain carries TRBV7-6 and TRBJ2-5; 11 nucleotides agree with TRBD2. Looked up from germline, CDR1 is SGHVS and CDR2 is FNYEAQ. This CDR3 is 14 amino acids long. V shed 4 bases, J shed 3 bases, and the junction held 1 base outside the gene matches. This CDR3 reads CASSWGLAEETQYF. The CDR3 DNA is TGTGCCAGCAGCTGGGGACTAGCGGAAGAGACCCAGTACTTC.

This rearrangement joins TRBV4-1 to TRBJ2-5; D is possibly TRBD1 (6 bases). V was pared by 1 base and J by 5 bases, with 14 bases between. The germline CDR1 and CDR2 sequences are MGHRA and YSYEKL. The CDR3 totals 15 residues. The CDR3 DNA reads as TGCGCCAGCAGCCAAGTTGGCAGGGGAAGGGAGACCCAGTACTTC. It specifies CASSQVGRGRETQYF.

The chain joins TRBV7-3 to TRBJ2-3; 11 bases fit TRBD2. CDR3 size: 18 residues. Germline V CDR1 and CDR2: SGHTA, FQGTGA. V shed 0 bases and J 4 bases; nucleotides not matched to a gene: 9. CDR3 sequence (DNA): TGTGCCAGCAGCTTAACAGGGAGACTAGCGGGAAGGTCAGATACGCAGTATTTT. Translated: CASSLTGRLAGRSDTQYF.

The J gene is TRBJ2-5, the V gene TRBV5-1; possible D gene TRBD1, 5 bases. The CDR3 sequence is 15 residues long. The germline V and J ends were trimmed by 4 bases and 5 bases, with 18 bases remaining between them. Per the germline V gene, CDR1 is SGHRS and CDR2 is YFSETQ. CDR3 residues: CASSRPGAFLETQYF. The CDR3 bases are TGCGCCAGCAGCCGCCCTGGGGCGTTTTTGGAGACCCAGTACTTC.

The genes are TRBV5-1 and TRBJ2-7; D is unresolved. V was shortened by 0 bases and J by 6 bases, with 13 bases between the two germline ends. This CDR3 region has 14 residues. Germline assignment: CDR1 SGHRS and CDR2 YFSETQ. DNA for the CDR3: TGCGCCAGCAGCTTGGGGTCTACTACTGGCGAGCAGTACTTC. It translates to CASSLGSTTGEQYF.

V usage is TRBV6-5 and J usage is TRBJ1-2, with unresolved D. The ends were cut back, 4 bases at V and 5 bases at J, with 5 bases in the middle. This CDR3 is built from 11 residues. Germline V CDR1 and CDR2: MNHEY, SVGAGI. CDR3 region: CASSSLYGYTF. The DNA of the CDR3 is TGTGCCAGCAGTTCCCTATATGGCTACACCTTC.

The chain uses TRBV11-2 and TRBJ1-1; D might be TRBD1 (5 bases). This CDR3 comprises 19 residues. Trimming took 1 base from V and 0 from J, leaving 21 bases between them. Germline V gene sequence: CDR1 SGHAT, CDR2 FQNNGV. The CDR3 region has the DNA TGTGCCAGCAGCTTAGCCAGGGCCAGTTGGGCGTTCATGAACACTGAAGCTTTCTTT. Its protein product is CASSLARASWAFMNTEAFF. The whole variable domain, filled in from reference TRBV11-2 and TRBJ1-1, reads EAGVAQSPRYKIIEKRQSVAFWCNPISGHATLYWYQQILGQGPKLLIQFQNNGVVDDSQLPKDRFSAERLKGVDSTLKIQPAKLEDSAVYLCASSLARASWAFMNTEAFFGQGTRLTVV.

The chain combines TRBV11-2 with TRBJ1-2, with D tentatively TRBD1 (5 bases). The CDR3 is 16 amino acids. The V end was cut by 5 bases, the J end by 8 bases, with 24 bases between. Germline V gene sequence: CDR1 SGHAT, CDR2 FQNNGV. CDR3 sequence (DNA): TGTGCCAGCAGCCCCGTGGGGCAAACGCTACTATGGGGCTACACCTTC. This translates into CASSPVGQTLLWGYTF.

This sequence joins TRBV2 and TRBJ2-5; no definite D call. Trimming removed 1 base from V and 3 bases from J, with 9 bases in between. The germline gives CDR1 SNHLY, CDR2 FYNNEI. The CDR3 is 14 amino acids. CDR3 DNA sequence: TGTGCCAGCAGTGAAGAGTCACAAAAAGAGACCCAGTACTTC. This translates into CASSEESQKETQYF.

This sequence joins TRBV29-1 and TRBJ1-2, with TRBD1 matching over 9 bases. This CDR3 has 13 residues. Trimming took 0 bases from V and 10 from J; bases not matched to a gene: 6. CDR1 is SQVTM and CDR2 is ANQGSEA in the germline V gene. CDR3 sequence reads: CSVEDGTGRHYTF. Written as DNA, the CDR3 is TGCAGCGTTGAAGATGGGACAGGGAGACACTACACCTTC.

This clone has a single count. In DNA form, the CDR3 reads TGTGCCAGTAGTATCCGGACAGGGGGTTCAGATACGCAGTATTTT. Its translation: CASSIRTGGSDTQYF. The chain is built from TRBV19 and TRBJ2-3; 10 bases map to TRBD1. V gave up 3 bases and J gave up 4 bases; unmatched junction bases: 4. This CDR3 contains 15 residues. Germline CDR1 reads LNHDA; CDR2 reads SQIVND (reference sequence).

This sequence joins TRBV9 and TRBJ1-1, with 7 bases lining up with TRBD1. Germline V gives CDR1 SGDLS, CDR2 YYNGEE. V lost 3 bases, J lost 6 bases, and 5 bases stayed unmatched. The CDR3 runs to 13 residues. The CDR3 DNA is TGTGCCAGCAGCGGAGGGGGCCTCTCTGAAGCTTTCTTT. Protein product: CASSGGGLSEAFF. The variable domain in full, with the rest retrieved from reference TRBV9 and TRBJ1-1, is DSGVTQTPKHLITATGQRVTLRCSPRSGDLSVYWYQQSLDQGLQFLIQYYNGEERAKGNILERFSAQQFPDLHSELNLSSLELGDSALYFCASSGGGLSEAFFGQGTRLTVV.

The chain recombines TRBV5-1 with TRBJ2-4; possibly TRBD2 for D (5 bases). This CDR3 has 15 residues. In germline, CDR1 is SGHRS, CDR2 YFSETQ. The V end was cut by 4 bases, the J end by 0 bases, with 11 bases between. The CDR3 sequence is CASSQGSLAKNIQYF. The CDR3 region has the DNA TGCGCCAGCAGCCAAGGGAGTCTAGCCAAAAACATTCAGTACTTC. Full variable domain (missing parts from reference TRBV5-1 and TRBJ2-4): KAGVTQTPRYLIKTRGQQVTLSCSPISGHRSVSWYQQTPGQGLQFLFEYFSETQRNKGNFPGRFSGRQFSNSRSEMNVSTLELGDSALYLCASSQGSLAKNIQYFGAGTRLSVL.

This sequence joins TRBV28 and TRBJ2-1; possible D gene TRBD2, 6 bases. Trimming left V 4 bases short and J 10 bases short, with 20 bases between. Germline V gives CDR1 MDHEN, CDR2 SYDVKM. This CDR3 contains 15 residues. CDR3 residues: CASSSGTATPWEQFF. DNA for the CDR3: TGTGCCAGCAGTTCCGGGACTGCCACCCCTTGGGAGCAGTTCTTC.

The rearrangement joins TRBV18 to TRBJ1-2, with 8 bases that match TRBD1. There are 13 residues in the CDR3. Germline CDR1 is KGHSH and CDR2 is LQKENI. With 2 bases clipped from V and 8 bases from J, the junction kept 4 bases outside the gene matches. Here the CDR3 reads CASSPIRGRGYTF. CDR3 nucleotide sequence: TGTGCCAGCTCACCAATCAGGGGGCGAGGCTACACCTTC.

The CDR3 spells CASTLGLARDEQFF. The CDR3 DNA is TGTGCCAGCACCCTGGGACTAGCTCGCGATGAGCAGTTCTTC. The V gene is TRBV11-2, the J gene TRBJ2-1, with 9 bases identical to TRBD2. The V segment lost 7 bases and the J segment 8 bases; nucleotides outside the gene matches: 9. The CDR3 has 14 residues. Germline values: CDR1 SGHAT, CDR2 FQNNGV.